Listed below are T cell receptor beta chains from one sample, sequenced in a study of early T cells in non-severe SARS-CoV-2 infection. Via MiXCR, TCRdb re-called the 5' RACE reads, giving one row per CDR3 protein. The table shows tens of thousands of distinct CDR3 sequences, with 12% occurring only once. Sequences were derived from whole blood, sampled at baseline. All receptors come from an adult who was a healthcare worker with PCR-confirmed SARS-CoV-2 infection or an uninfected control (not recorded which). Both conserved end residues are part of each CDR3. Each record gives: V gene, D gene, clone size, J gene, CDR3 DNA, CDR3 protein. The D gene is left open where the match is weak. A row's size may be missing; if present it is once, few, many or a size class.

>TRBV5-6|TRBD1|few|TRBJ2-5
TGTGCCAGCAGCTTCGGCACAGGGGTCGTGGAGACCCAGTACTTC
CASSFGTGVVETQYF
>TRBV28|TRBD1|few|TRBJ2-7
TGTGCCAGCAGACCGACAGGGATCGAGCAGTACTTC
CASRPTGIEQYF
>TRBV6-1|-|many|TRBJ2-3
TGTGCCAGCCGCTTTGGGGGCGGGGGCAAGGATACGCAGTATTTT
CASRFGGGGKDTQYF
>TRBV4-1|-|-|TRBJ2-1
TGCGCCAGCAGCCAAGCAGGAGACGAGCAGTTCTTC
CASSQAGDEQFF
>TRBV4-1|-|-|TRBJ1-4
TGCGCCAGCAGCCCACTAGCCTTGTTTAATGAAAAACTGTTTTTT
CASSPLALFNEKLFF
>TRBV28|-|-|TRBJ2-7
TGTGCCAGCAGTCCACCCCCCTCGGGGGCCTACGAGCAGTACTTC
CASSPPPSGAYEQYF
>TRBV7-9|-|many|TRBJ1-1
TGTGCCAGCAGCTTGATGGCCCCGGGCGCTGAAGCTTTCTTT
CASSLMAPGAEAFF
>TRBV6-2/TRBV6-3|-|-|TRBJ2-5
TGTGCCAGCAGTTACTCGCAGGGGCGAGAGACCCAGTACTTC
CASSYSQGRETQYF
>TRBV11-2|-|many|TRBJ2-3
TGTGCCAGCAGCTTAGTCATGGGGGCAGATACGCAGTATTTT
CASSLVMGADTQYF
>TRBV19|-|-|TRBJ2-2
TGTGCCAGTATCTTGACACCAAGGGCCGGGGAGCTGTTTTTT
CASILTPRAGELFF
>TRBV11-2|-|many|TRBJ2-3
TGTGCCAGCAGCTTAGTTTTCCAGCGACGGGGTACGCAGTATTTT
CASSLVFQRRGTQYF
>TRBV7-3|-|many|TRBJ1-1
TGTGCCAGCAGCTTAAATCAGGGTAGGGCTGAAGCTTTCTTT
CASSLNQGRAEAFF
>TRBV20-1|-|-|TRBJ2-5
TGCAGTGCAAGACGGTCGGAGACCCAGTACTTC
CSARRSETQYF
>TRBV5-1|TRBD2|few|TRBJ2-3
TGCGCCAGCAGCTGGGGGACTAGCGGGCGCACAGATACGCAGTATTTT
CASSWGTSGRTDTQYF
>TRBV28|TRBD2|few|TRBJ2-3
TGTGCCAGCAGCCCTCATCCTCATTGGGCGGGGGTCTTGAAGTATTTT
CASSPHPHWAGVLKYF
>TRBV29-1|-|-|TRBJ2-5
TGCAGCGTTGAATCCAGACTACGAGGGGAGACCCAGTACTTC
CSVESRLRGETQYF
>TRBV9|TRBD1|few|TRBJ2-7
TGTGCCAGCAGCGGGCAACCGGGACAGGGGGCTTACGAGCAGTACTTC
CASSGQPGQGAYEQYF
>TRBV6-5|TRBD1|-|TRBJ1-3
TGTGCCAGCAGTTACTCGACAGGGAGGAGTGGAAACACCATATATTTT
CASSYSTGRSGNTIYF
>TRBV5-1|TRBD1|-|TRBJ2-5
TGCGCCAGCACCAGGGACAGGGTCCAGGAGACCCAGTACTTC
CASTRDRVQETQYF
>TRBV12-3/TRBV12-4|-|-|TRBJ2-3
TGTGCCAGCAGTTTAGTCTGGGGCGTTGGCACAGATACGCAGTATTTT
CASSLVWGVGTDTQYF
>TRBV7-2|-|many|TRBJ2-4
TGTGCCAGCAGCTTAGGCGGGGGCTTAGCCAAAAACATTCAGTACTTC
CASSLGGGLAKNIQYF
>TRBV11-2|-|few|TRBJ1-1
TGTGCCAGCAGCTCTCTAACGGGAGCTTACACTGAAGCTTTCTTT
CASSSLTGAYTEAFF
>TRBV7-2|TRBD2|-|TRBJ2-7
TGTGCCAGCAGCTTAACGCCTAGCGGGGGGACCTACGAGCAGTACTTC
CASSLTPSGGTYEQYF
>TRBV5-5|TRBD2|few|TRBJ2-7
TGTGCCAGCAGCTTGAGCCCAGCGGGGGTCTACGAGCAGTACTTC
CASSLSPAGVYEQYF
>TRBV2|TRBD1|few|TRBJ2-5
TGTGCCAGCAGCGGGATGACAGGGAGAGAGACCCAGTACTTC
CASSGMTGRETQYF
>TRBV4-1|-|many|TRBJ1-1
TGCGCCAGCGCCGAAATGTTGGGGACAAACTTCGCCATTGAAGCTTTCTTT
CASAEMLGTNFAIEAFF
>TRBV20-1|-|few|TRBJ1-1
TGCAGTGCTAGAGATGTGGGGCCTGAAGCTTTCTTT
CSARDVGPEAFF
>TRBV6-5|-|many|TRBJ1-2
TGTGCCTCCAGGGGTTCCATGAGCTATGGCTACACCTTC
CASRGSMSYGYTF
>TRBV19|TRBD1|-|TRBJ1-2
TGTGCCAGTACCACGACAGGGGGCAAAGGCTACACCTTC
CASTTTGGKGYTF
>TRBV12-5|-|-|TRBJ2-5
TGTGCTAGTGGTTCAAGCCAAGAGACCCAGTACTTC
CASGSSQETQYF